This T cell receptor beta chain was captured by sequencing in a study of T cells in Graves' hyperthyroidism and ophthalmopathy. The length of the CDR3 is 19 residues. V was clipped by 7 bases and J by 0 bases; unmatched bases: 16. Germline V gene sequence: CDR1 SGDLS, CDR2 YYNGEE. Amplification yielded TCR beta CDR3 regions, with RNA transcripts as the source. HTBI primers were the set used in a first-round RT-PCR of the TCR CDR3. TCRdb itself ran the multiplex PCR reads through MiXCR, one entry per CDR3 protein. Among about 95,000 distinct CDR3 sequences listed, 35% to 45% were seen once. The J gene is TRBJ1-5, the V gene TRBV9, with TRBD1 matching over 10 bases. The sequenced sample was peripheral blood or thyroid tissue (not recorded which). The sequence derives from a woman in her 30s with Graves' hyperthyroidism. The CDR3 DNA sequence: TGTGCCAGCTCGCTGACAGGGGGCCCGTACGATTATAGCAATCAGCCCCAGCATTTT. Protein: CASSLTGGPYDYSNQPQHF.